This T cell receptor beta chain comes out of a study of cytomegalovirus exposure and HLA in healthy donors (dated 2017 in TCRdb). About the study as a whole: An earlier analysis of approximately 640 of the donors reported more than 250 Gb of sequence data and 117 million unique TCR beta sequences from roughly 200 million T cells. Roughly 300 gigabases of sequencing data and around 85 million unique TCR sequences made up an early release that covered some 640 HLA-typed donors. Of the 300 to 500 genotyped donors, 81% were placed in the genetic ancestry cluster associated with self-reported Caucasian donors. The study aimed to test whether signatures of past pathogen exposure could be identified by cataloging public T cell receptors. Using immunosequencing, the study profiled T cell repertoires from 640 or so subjects and related those repertoires to cytomegalovirus serostatus. Besides the first cohort of some 670 subjects, a separate validation cohort made up of roughly 120 different subjects was used. The study combined high-throughput TCR immunosequencing, statistical association of individual TCRs with disease status, and machine learning to predict cytomegalovirus infection status. A later analysis re-analyzed previously published TCR beta repertoires from about 600 donors and added high-resolution HLA genotyping to study TCR occurrence patterns. In the later analysis, no new phenotypic data were used to find candidate immune exposures; instead, reliance was placed on TCR beta sequences and their occurrence across donors. An earlier analysis of some 500 of the donors used high-throughput TCR beta sequencing to judge whether each TCR beta V gene segment behaved as functional or pseudogenic. Donor age, sex, ethnicity and CMV serostatus were compiled alongside the repertoire data. Genome-wide SNP genotypes for about 60% of the roughly 670 donors were used in a later genetic analysis, which treated that subset as a discovery cohort. Every repertoire in the discovery cohort had been generated on one and the same sequencing platform. Both class I and class II loci were covered by HLA typing, at four-digit resolution. The number of typed donors differed by locus: about 620-630 for A, B, C, DRB1 and DQB1; roughly 510 for DQA1; fewer than 610 for DPA1; and about 450 for DPB1. Because of strong linkage in the cohort, roughly five DR-DQ haplotypes were treated as single units for association and clustering. On average, about 200,000 unique TCR beta nucleotide sequences were sequenced per donor among 398 genotyped donors of the cohort, with 15% to 20% of those sequences being non-productive. What the study reported, not specific to this receptor: A later analysis found that TCR association rates varied across HLA loci, with DRB1 alleles showing the most associated TCRs and HLA-C alleles the fewest. In a later analysis, about 17,000 TCR beta sequences were associated with specific HLA alleles at a false discovery rate of 0.05. Seventeen rarely observed V segments, including chromosome 9 orphons, were excluded from the earlier analysis of about 500 of the donors because counts were too low. When HLA alleles, especially DR and DQ, strongly co-occurred, TCR associations were difficult to assign to individual alleles. Compared with equally common non-associated chains, HLA-associated TCR beta chains in a later analysis were more clonally expanded and had lower generation probabilities. Correlated functional status among segregating V segments might be attributable to linkage disequilibrium, but an unknown experimental factor could not be ruled out. Most TCR sequences were observed very rarely across donors, whereas some public TCRs were present in many individuals. A later genetic analysis associated a missense DCLRE1C variant with V-gene and J-gene trimming of TCR beta chains, and an independent cohort replicated the association. A total of 150 to 200 TCR beta chains were listed by the study as associated with cytomegalovirus. A later genetic analysis reported fewer N-insertions in productive TCRs among donors in an Asian-associated ancestry cluster than the approximately 670-donor mean. Cytomegalovirus status was reported to be diagnosed by the classifier with high specificity and sensitivity in both the original and validation cohorts. A cluster of highly shared sequence variants was judged likely to be a technical artifact of the sequencing pipeline. A further reported finding was that TCR beta sequences accurately predicted the HLA-A and HLA-B alleles for most subjects in the first cohort. Roughly uniform sequencing depth across donors was assumed in presence/absence analyses, although this assumption may not hold. A few of the identified cytomegalovirus-associated TCR beta chains were confirmed in vitro to be specific for cytomegalovirus antigens. According to a later analysis, most CMV-associated TCR beta chains appeared to be HLA-restricted, and the HLA associations seemed to be driven largely by CMV exposure. In this cohort, only TCR beta chains were sequenced, and detectable features were limited by the absence of alpha or paired-chain data. Because HLA typing was missing for some donors at each locus, association tests included only the typed subset. In an earlier analysis of some 550 of the donors, most TCR beta V segments were observed in productive rearrangements about 90% or about 30% of the time, broadly matching IMGT annotations. Several of the top co-occurrence clusters appeared to be linked to parvovirus B19, influenza, CMV and Epstein-Barr virus, according to a later analysis. The 87-base-pair reads could not distinguish some IMGT-functional V segments, including TRBV6-2 and TRBV6-3, so those segments were excluded. According to the authors, the approach could potentially be generalized to other disease states and immunological phenotypes. For the cohort, immune exposure information was limited to CMV serostatus.

The CDR3 goes from the cysteine to the phenylalanine over 15 residues. Only CDR3 DNA is held: 45 bases, read in frame from base 1. In the germline V gene (reference sequence), CDR1 corresponds to LNHDA and CDR2 to SQIVND. Receptor libraries were prepared by the immunoSEQ multiplex PCR assay. For the multiplex PCR, a mixture combining 60 forward primers for TCR Vbeta segments and 13 reverse primers for TCR Jbeta segments was used. A multiplex PCR assay on genomic DNA amplified the CDR3 region of rearranged TCR beta genes. Amplified TCR beta libraries were sequenced as 87-base-pair reads on the Illumina HiSeq System. From the authors' description of their analysis: In a later analysis, about 80 million unique TCR beta chains were counted across the roughly 610 repertoires, and around 10 million of these chains were shared by at least two donors. A nearest-neighbor algorithm error-corrected the raw reads and collapsed the reads into unique sequences, merging closely related sequences to remove PCR and sequencing errors. V, D and J gene segments were assigned by aligning CDR3 sequences to IMGT reference sequences. For a sequence to be retained, at least a six-nucleotide match to both a V gene segment and a J gene segment was required. Rearrangements were called productive when the CDR3 lacked stop codons and stayed in frame with V and J; all others were non-productive. CDR3 was defined according to IMGT convention as the region running from the second conserved V-encoded cysteine to the conserved J-encoded phenylalanine. The earlier analysis of some 580 of the donors excluded any sequence lacking an unambiguous match to a single V gene segment. In an earlier analysis of several hundred of the donors, a V segment was called functional when productive rearrangements were above 56.7%, and segregating when the standard deviation between donors exceeded 5%. A statistical classification framework was built for diagnosing cytomegalovirus status from the catalog of TCR beta chain sequences. In a later analysis, V and J genes were assigned by comparing TCR nucleotide sequences against IMGT/GENE-DB human TR gene sequences. The TCRdist pipeline was used in a later analysis to assign CDR3 sequences and most-parsimonious VDJ recombination scenarios. In a later analysis, each TCR beta chain was defined by its CDR3 amino acid sequence together with its V-gene family, and reads lacking a unique V-gene family were excluded. As a way to deal with suspected cross-contamination and a sequencing artifact, a later analysis dropped under 600 nucleotide sequences that were highly shared and had low generation probability. For each public chain, a later analysis derived a clonal expansion index from normalized ranks of inferred template counts within each repertoire. A later analysis computed generation probabilities with a VDJ recombination model fitted to out-of-frame rearrangements, and checked the results against IGoR. In a later analysis, TCR-TCR, TCR-HLA and TCR-CMV co-occurrence was scored with hypergeometric tests, and a repertoire-size bias correction was applied to TCR pairs. False discovery rates were estimated in a later analysis by permuting HLA or CMV assignments 20 times. In a later analysis, co-occurring TCRs were grouped using DBSCAN, with TCRdist sequence similarity added in when clustering inside HLA-allele-positive subsets. For co-occurrence clustering, repertoires with fewer than 30,000 or more than 120,000 public chains were excluded, along with 5 or 6 repertoires with anomalous nucleotide sharing. This is the immuneACCESS table as TCRdb keeps it, with only in-frame sequences that have V and J called. A part of the clones is gone; compared with another copy, unresolved V genes explain less than half, and the rest is unexplained. For V, J and clone size, that table is used; D and trimming come from the DNA. The sample table shows around 68,000 clones, and roughly 85% are seen once. The ten most abundant clones make up about 10% of the sample.

As to this clone: It has no known antigen specificity. An end of the junction does not agree with germline; a read error may underlie this.

The cohort was made up of approximately 670 healthy bone marrow donors. All cohort members were sampled while nominally healthy, although unrecorded immune exposures were likely present. The donor was CMV seronegative and belonged to the group of 350 to 400 seronegative cohort members. A peripheral blood sample was provided by each donor, and peripheral blood mononuclear cells were used for TCR beta sequencing. The Qiagen DNeasy Blood Extraction Kit was used to extract genomic DNA from the blood cell samples. What was sequenced was PBMCs. The chain joins TRBV19 to TRBJ1-3; no D gene call is confident. The sequence derives from a female donor in good health and CMV-seronegative. The bases read TGTGCCAGTAGTATCAAGTCCTACTATGGAGACACCATATATTTT. This encodes CASSIKSYYGDTIYF.